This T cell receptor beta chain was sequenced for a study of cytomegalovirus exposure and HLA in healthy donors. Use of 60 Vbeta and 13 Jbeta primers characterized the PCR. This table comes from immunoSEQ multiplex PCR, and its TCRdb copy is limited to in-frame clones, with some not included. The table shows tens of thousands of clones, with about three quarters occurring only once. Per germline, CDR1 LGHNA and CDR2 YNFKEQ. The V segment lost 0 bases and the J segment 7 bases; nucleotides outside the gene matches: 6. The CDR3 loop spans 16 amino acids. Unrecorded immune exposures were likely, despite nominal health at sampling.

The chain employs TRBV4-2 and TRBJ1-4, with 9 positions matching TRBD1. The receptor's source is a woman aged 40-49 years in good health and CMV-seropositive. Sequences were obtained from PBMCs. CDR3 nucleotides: TGTGCCAGCAGCCAAGAGTCCGGGACAGGGAGTGAAAAACTGTTTTTT. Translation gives CASSQESGTGSEKLFF.